This T cell receptor (beta chain) stems from a study of cytomegalovirus exposure and HLA in healthy donors. In the PCR, 60 Vbeta and 13 Jbeta primers were used. Clones were read by immunoSEQ multiplex PCR, and TCRdb kept only the in-frame ones, dropping some. This sample has around 130,000 clones, with less than 85% found just once. CDR3 length: 14 residues. Germline V gives CDR1 SGHDT, CDR2 YYEEEE. The V gene lost 4 bases and the J gene lost 2 bases, with 13 bases spanning the gap. The TCR sequence derives from a woman aged 35 to 49 in good health and CMV-seropositive. This chain joins TRBV5-6 and TRBJ2-7; tentatively, D is TRBD1 (6 bases). Sequences were obtained from PBMCs. The CDR3 DNA reads TGTGCCAGCAGCCGTAGACAGGTTACCTACGAGCAGTACTTC. Translation gives CASSRRQVTYEQYF. Drawing the rest from reference TRBV5-6 and TRBJ2-7, the complete variable domain is DAGVTQSPTHLIKTRGQQVTLRCSPKSGHDTVSWYQQALGQGPQFIFQYYEEEERQRGNFPDRFSGHQFPNYSSELNVNALLLGDSALYLCASSRRQVTYEQYFGPGTRLTVT.